The T cell receptor (beta chain) under discussion was sequenced for a study of technical replicates of blood from a few donors. Method: immunoSEQ multiplex PCR; TCRdb's copy keeps in-frame clones and lacks some. The sample consists of about 78,000 clones, 93% of them appearing once. CDR1 is LGHNA and CDR2 is YSLEER in the germline V gene. V dropped 4 bases and J dropped 3; count of bases not matched to a gene: 2. The CDR3 runs to 15 residues. The rearrangement uses TRBV4-3 and TRBJ2-3; 12 bases align to TRBD2. This clonotype originated in a human donor in good health. Sequencing was performed on T cells isolated from PBMCs. The CDR3 here is CASSLLAGGTDTQYF. CDR3 nucleotides: TGCGCCAGCAGCCTCCTAGCGGGAGGGACAGATACGCAGTATTTT.